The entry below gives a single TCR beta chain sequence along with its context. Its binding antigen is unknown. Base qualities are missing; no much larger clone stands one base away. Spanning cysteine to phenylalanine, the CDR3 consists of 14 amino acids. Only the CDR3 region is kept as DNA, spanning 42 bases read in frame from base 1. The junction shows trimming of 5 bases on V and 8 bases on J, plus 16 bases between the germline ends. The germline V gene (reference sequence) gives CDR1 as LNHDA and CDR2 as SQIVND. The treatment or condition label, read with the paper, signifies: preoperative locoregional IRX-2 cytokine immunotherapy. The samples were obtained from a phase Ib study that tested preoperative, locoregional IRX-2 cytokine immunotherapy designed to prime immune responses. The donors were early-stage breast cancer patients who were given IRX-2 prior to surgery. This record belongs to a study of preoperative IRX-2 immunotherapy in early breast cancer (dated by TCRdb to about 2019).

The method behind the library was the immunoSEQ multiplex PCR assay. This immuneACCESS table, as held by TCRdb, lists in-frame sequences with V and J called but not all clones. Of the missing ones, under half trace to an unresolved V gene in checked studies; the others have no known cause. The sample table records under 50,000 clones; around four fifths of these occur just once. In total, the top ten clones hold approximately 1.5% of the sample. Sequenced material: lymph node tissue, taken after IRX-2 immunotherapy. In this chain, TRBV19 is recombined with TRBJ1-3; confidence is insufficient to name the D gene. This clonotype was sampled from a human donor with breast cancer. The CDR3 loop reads CASSPNTLGDTIYF. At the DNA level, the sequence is TGTGCCAGTAGTCCTAATACCCTAGGAGACACCATATATTTT.